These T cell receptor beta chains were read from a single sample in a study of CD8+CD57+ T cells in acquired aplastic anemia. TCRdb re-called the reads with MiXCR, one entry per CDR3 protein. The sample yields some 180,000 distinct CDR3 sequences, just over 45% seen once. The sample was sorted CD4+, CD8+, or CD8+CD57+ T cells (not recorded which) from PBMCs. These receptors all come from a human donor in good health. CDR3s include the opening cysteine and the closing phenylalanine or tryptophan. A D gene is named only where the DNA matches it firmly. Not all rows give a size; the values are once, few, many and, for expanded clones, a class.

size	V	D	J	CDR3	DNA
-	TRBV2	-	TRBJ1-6	CASGAGGNSPLHF	TGTGCCAGCGGGGCAGGAGGGAATTCACCCCTCCACTTT
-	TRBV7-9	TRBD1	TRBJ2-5	CASSDEDTRDRGKETQYF	TGTGCAAGCAGCGATGAAGATACGCGGGACAGGGGGAAAGAGACCCAGTACTTC
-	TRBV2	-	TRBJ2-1	CASSVGGNEQFF	TGTGCCAGCAGTGTAGGAGGCAATGAGCAGTTCTTC
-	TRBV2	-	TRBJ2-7	CASSEVYEQYF	TGTGCCAGCAGTGAAGTGTACGAGCAGTACTTC
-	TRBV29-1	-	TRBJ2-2	CSVPIDRELFF	TGCAGCGTCCCAATCGACAGGGAGCTGTTTTTT
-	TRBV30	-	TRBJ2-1	CAWSAWGIYNEQFF	TGTGCCTGGAGCGCATGGGGGATCTACAATGAGCAGTTCTTC
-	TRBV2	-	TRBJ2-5	CASENRRQETQYF	TGTGCCAGCGAAAATCGCCGCCAAGAGACCCAGTACTTC
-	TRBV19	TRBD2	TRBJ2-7	CASRLAIHSSYEQYF	TGTGCCAGCCGACTAGCGATTCACAGCTCCTACGAGCAGTACTTC
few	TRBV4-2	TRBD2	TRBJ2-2	CASSIRTGLAGTNTGELFF	TGTGCCAGCTCAATCAGAACGGGACTAGCGGGCACAAACACCGGGGAGCTGTTTTTT
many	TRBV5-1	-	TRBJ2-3	CASSTSGAHSDTQYF	TGCGCCAGCAGCACGTCGGGGGCGCATTCTGATACGCAGTATTTT
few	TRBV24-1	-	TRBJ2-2	CATMDSPNTGELFF	TGTGCCACCATGGACAGCCCGAACACCGGGGAGCTGTTTTTT
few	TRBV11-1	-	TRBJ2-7	CASSPRGTVYEQYF	TGTGCCAGCAGCCCCAGGGGTACGGTCTACGAGCAGTACTTC
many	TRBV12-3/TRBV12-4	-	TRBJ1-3	CASRTGPGNTIYF	TGTGCCAGCCGCACAGGGCCTGGAAACACCATATATTTT
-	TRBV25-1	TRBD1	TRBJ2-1	CASSDGQGALPYNEQFF	TGTGCCAGCAGTGACGGACAGGGGGCCTTACCCTACAATGAGCAGTTCTTC
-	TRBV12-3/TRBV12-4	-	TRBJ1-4	CASTGLKTNEKLFF	TGTGCCAGCACGGGACTGAAAACTAATGAAAAACTGTTTTTT
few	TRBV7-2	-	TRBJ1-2	CANSSHQIANYGYTF	TGTGCCAACAGCTCCCACCAGATAGCTAACTATGGCTACACCTTC
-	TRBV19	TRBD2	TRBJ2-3	CASSIAASGTTDTQYF	TGTGCCAGTAGTATAGCGGCTAGCGGGACTACAGATACGCAGTATTTT
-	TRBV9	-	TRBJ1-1	CASSYRVTEAFF	TGTGCCAGCAGTTACCGGGTCACTGAAGCTTTCTTT
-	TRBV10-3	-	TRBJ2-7	CAISESMALYEQYF	TGTGCCATCAGTGAGTCGATGGCGCTCTACGAGCAGTACTTC
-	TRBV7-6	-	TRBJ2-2	CASTPLSAGELFF	TGTGCCAGCACCCCACTGTCGGCCGGGGAGCTGTTTTTT
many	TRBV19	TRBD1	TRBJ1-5	CASSIERQGLYSNQPQHF	TGTGCCAGTAGTATAGAAAGACAGGGACTATATAGCAATCAGCCCCAGCATTTT
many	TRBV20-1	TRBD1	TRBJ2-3	CSARNRGRFSTDTQYF	TGCAGTGCTAGAAACAGGGGCAGATTTAGCACAGATACGCAGTATTTT
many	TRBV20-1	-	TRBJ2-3	CSASRAADTQYF	TGCAGTGCTAGCCGGGCTGCAGATACGCAGTATTTT
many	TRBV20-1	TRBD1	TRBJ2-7	CSATTGTGVYEQYF	TGCAGTGCTACCACCGGGACAGGGGTCTACGAGCAGTACTTC
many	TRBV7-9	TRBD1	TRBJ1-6	CASSLGTGGISPLHF	TGTGCCAGCAGCCTCGGGACAGGGGGTATCTCACCCCTCCACTTT
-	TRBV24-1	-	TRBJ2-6	CATSDPGTNVLTF	TGTGCCACCAGTGATCCCGGGACCAACGTCCTGACTTTC
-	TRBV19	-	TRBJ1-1	CASRSDRSADTEAFF	TGTGCCAGCCGCTCCGACAGGTCGGCCGACACTGAAGCTTTCTTT
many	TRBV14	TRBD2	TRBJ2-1	CASSQEYGLAGDNEQFF	TGTGCCAGCAGCCAAGAATACGGACTAGCGGGTGACAATGAGCAGTTCTTC
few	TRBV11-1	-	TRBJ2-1	CASSPLAGERGGNAQFF	TGTGCCAGCAGCCCATTGGCAGGGGAGCGAGGAGGGAATGCGCAGTTCTTC
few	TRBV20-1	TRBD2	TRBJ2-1	CSARSGLGYNEQFF	TGCAGTGCTAGATCGGGACTAGGTTACAATGAGCAGTTCTTC
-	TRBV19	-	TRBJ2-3	CASRRTLISTDTQYF	TGTGCCAGTAGAAGGACCCTAATTAGCACAGATACGCAGTATTTT
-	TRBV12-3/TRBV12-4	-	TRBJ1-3	CASSLRAPERGNTIYF	TGTGCCAGCAGTTTAAGGGCTCCTGAGAGGGGAAACACCATATATTTT
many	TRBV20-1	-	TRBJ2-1	CSATASTDEQFF	TGCAGTGCTACCGCCAGTACGGATGAGCAGTTCTTC
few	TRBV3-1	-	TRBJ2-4	CASSQRTANIQYF	TGTGCCAGCAGCCAAAGGACAGCAAACATTCAGTACTTC
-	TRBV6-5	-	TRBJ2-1	CASSHESGNEQFF	TGTGCCAGCAGTCACGAATCGGGGAATGAGCAGTTCTTC
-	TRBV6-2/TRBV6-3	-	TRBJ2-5	CASSQPLETQYF	TGTGCCAGCAGTCAACCTCTTGAGACCCAGTACTTC
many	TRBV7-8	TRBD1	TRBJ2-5	CASSLGQGFPETQYF	TGTGCCAGCAGCTTAGGACAGGGTTTCCCGGAGACCCAGTACTTC
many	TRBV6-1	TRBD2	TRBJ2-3	CASSVGLAITDTQYF	TGTGCCAGCAGTGTCGGACTAGCCATCACAGATACGCAGTATTTT
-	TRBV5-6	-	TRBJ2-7	CASSHPRQSYEQYF	TGTGCCAGCAGCCATCCCAGACAGAGCTACGAGCAGTACTTC
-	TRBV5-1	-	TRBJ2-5	CASSRGTAQETQYF	TGCGCCAGCAGCCGGGGGACAGCCCAAGAGACCCAGTACTTC
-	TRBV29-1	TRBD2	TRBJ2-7	CSVLSGGAYEQYF	TGCAGCGTGTTAAGCGGGGGGGCCTACGAGCAGTACTTC
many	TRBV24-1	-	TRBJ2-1	CATSDRGAGPEQFF	TGTGCCACCAGTGACCGGGGGGCGGGGCCCGAGCAGTTCTTC
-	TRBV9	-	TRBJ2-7	CASSGGGLEGFNEQYF	TGTGCCAGCAGCGGAGGCGGGCTAGAGGGGTTCAACGAGCAGTACTTC
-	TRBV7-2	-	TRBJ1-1	CASSFLYGQKTEAFF	TGTGCCAGCAGCTTTTTGTACGGACAGAAGACTGAAGCTTTCTTT
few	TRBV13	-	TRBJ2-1	CASRPGQTGFLNEQFF	TGTGCCAGCAGGCCCGGCCAGACGGGGTTTCTCAATGAGCAGTTCTTC
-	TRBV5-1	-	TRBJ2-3	CASSLGDGGGTDTQYF	TGCGCCAGCAGCTTGGGAGATGGTGGAGGCACAGATACGCAGTATTTT
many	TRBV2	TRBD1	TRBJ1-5	CASSDTGGAQPQHF	TGTGCCAGCAGCGACACAGGGGGGGCTCAGCCCCAGCATTTT
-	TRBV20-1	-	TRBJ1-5	CSVYPQGRLNQPQHF	TGCAGTGTTTACCCTCAGGGTAGGCTTAATCAGCCCCAGCATTTT
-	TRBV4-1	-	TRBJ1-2	CASSQDGRQFYGYTF	TGCGCCAGCAGCCAAGATGGTAGACAGTTCTATGGCTACACCTTC
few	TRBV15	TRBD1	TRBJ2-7	CATSREGTGKYEQYF	TGTGCCACCAGCAGAGAGGGGACAGGGAAATACGAGCAGTACTTC
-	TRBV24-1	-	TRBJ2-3	CATSGDADTQYF	TGTGCCACCAGTGGAGACGCAGATACGCAGTATTTT
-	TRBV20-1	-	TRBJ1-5	CSASGGISNQPQHF	TGCAGTGCTAGTGGCGGGATCAGCAATCAGCCCCAGCATTTT
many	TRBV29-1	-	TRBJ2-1	CSAGNHDEQFF	TGCAGTGCAGGGAATCACGATGAGCAGTTCTTC
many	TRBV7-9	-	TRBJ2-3	CASSLAGGGADTQYF	TGTGCCAGCAGCTTAGCGGGAGGTGGCGCAGATACGCAGTATTTT
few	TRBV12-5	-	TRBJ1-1	CASGLIPILGGKNTEAFF	TGTGCTAGTGGTTTGATACCTATTCTTGGGGGGAAGAACACTGAAGCTTTCTTT
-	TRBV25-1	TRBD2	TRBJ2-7	CASSLRLAGGHNEQYF	TGTGCCAGCAGTTTAAGGCTAGCGGGGGGGCACAATGAGCAGTACTTC
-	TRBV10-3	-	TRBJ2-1	CAIKSGVNNNEQFF	TGTGCCATTAAAAGCGGCGTGAACAACAATGAGCAGTTCTTC
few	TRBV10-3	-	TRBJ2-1	CAISGTASSYNEQFF	TGTGCCATCAGTGGGACAGCTAGCTCCTACAATGAGCAGTTCTTC
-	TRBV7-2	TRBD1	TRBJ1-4	CASSLDRAVEKLFF	TGTGCCAGCAGCCTCGACAGGGCGGTTGAAAAACTGTTTTTT
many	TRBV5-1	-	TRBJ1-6	CASSLDGTSPSVF	TGCGCCAGCAGCTTGGATGGGACAAGCCCATCCGTCTTT